Presented here are 5 T cell receptor beta chains from one specimen sequenced in a study of OX40 agonist ivuxolimab in advanced cancers. TCRdb's table, derived via immunoSEQ multiplex PCR, lists solely in-frame clones and lacks some. The data show fewer than 75,000 clones, 65% to 85% seen once. Sequencing was performed on CD4+ or CD8+ T cells sorted from blood, taken in a trial of the OX40 agonist ivuxolimab. Every receptor here comes from an adult with an advanced solid tumor such as melanoma, head and neck, liver or kidney cancer.

The chain links TRBV11-3 to TRBJ2-1; D possibly corresponds to TRBD1 (5 bases). Germline CDR1 is SGHNT and CDR2 is YENEEA. The CDR3 contains 11 residues. V dropped 5 bases and J dropped 8 bases, with 7 bases sitting between them. Here the CDR3 reads CASSQGDEQFF. The CDR3 nucleotides are TGTGCCAGCAGCCAAGGGGATGAGCAGTTCTTC.

The chain combines TRBV6-1 with TRBJ1-4, with TRBD1 as a possible D gene (5 bases). Germline V gene data show CDR1 as MNHNS and CDR2 as SASEGT. This CDR3 has 15 amino acids. Trimming removed 5 bases from V and 4 bases from J, with 14 bases in between. The CDR3 loop is CASSPPDRDNEKLFF. Written as DNA, the CDR3 is TGTGCCAGCAGTCCTCCCGACAGAGATAATGAAAAACTGTTTTTT.

V gene TRBV11-2 combines with J gene TRBJ2-4, with no clear D. Trimming took 1 base from V and 7 from J, leaving 11 bases between them. In germline, CDR1 is SGHAT, CDR2 FQNNGV. The CDR3 length is 14 residues. The CDR3 DNA follows: TGTGCCAGCAGCTTAGCTCAGTCGGTGAACATTCAGTACTTC. The encoded protein is CASSLAQSVNIQYF.

This chain links TRBV7-8 with TRBJ1-2, with D possibly TRBD1 on 5 matching bases. CDR3 size: 12 residues. V lost 5 bases to trimming and J lost 8 bases, with 12 bases between them. CDR1 SGHVS and CDR2 FQNEAQ come from the germline V gene. CDR3 sequence reads: CASSDRFAGYTF. For the CDR3, the DNA is TGTGCCAGCAGCGACAGATTCGCCGGCTACACCTTC.

The chain combines TRBV11-2 with TRBJ2-1; 9 bases align to TRBD1. Germline lookup yields CDR1 SGHAT and CDR2 FQNNGV. The CDR3 runs 17 residues. V lost 0 bases and J lost 12; bases outside the gene matches: 15. The CDR3 DNA reads as TGTGCCAGCAGCTTAGATCTGACAGGGGGGGAATCGATCGGGCAGTTCTTC. It codes for CASSLDLTGGESIGQFF. Full variable domain (outside the CDR3, taken from reference TRBV11-2 and TRBJ2-1): EAGVAQSPRYKIIEKRQSVAFWCNPISGHATLYWYQQILGQGPKLLIQFQNNGVVDDSQLPKDRFSAERLKGVDSTLKIQPAKLEDSAVYLCASSLDLTGGESIGQFFGPGTRLTVL.